The 31 T cell receptor beta chains reported below all come from one sample, sequenced in a study of blood T cells in healthy people across ages. A second PCR, run for 7 to 11 cycles, used a sample-barcoded 5' primer plus a J-beta primer mix. Each CDR3 protein is one row after TCRdb ran MiXCR on the 5' RACE reads. The sample carries about 1.8 million distinct CDR3 sequences, about 50% recorded once. Sequenced sample: blood. These receptors originate from a woman aged 40 to 55 in good health.

Worth noting for this clonotype: A much larger clone lies one base from this, so it may be a read error. V is TRBV29-1 and J is TRBJ2-1; D ambiguous. The germline V gene encodes CDR1 SQVTM and CDR2 ANQGSEA. With 3 bases removed from V and 4 bases from J, the gap between germline ends came to 13 bases. The CDR3 is 14 residues long. This CDR3 is CSVDRRFRYNEQFF. The DNA of the CDR3 is TGCAGCGTTGACCGTCGATTTAGGTACAATGAGCAGTTCTTC.

This rearrangement joins TRBV3-1 to TRBJ1-6, with D maybe TRBD1 (5 bases). The CDR3 extends over 15 amino acids. V lost 5 bases to trimming and J lost 6 bases, with 14 bases between them. Germline V gene lookup returns CDR1 LGHDT and CDR2 YNNKEL (reference sequence). The CDR3 spells CASSEGTVGNSPLHF. The DNA for the CDR3 is TGTGCCAGCAGCGAGGGGACGGTGGGTAATTCACCCCTCCACTTT.

This clonotype appeared a few times. The genes are TRBV12-5 and TRBJ2-5; D may be TRBD1 or TRBD2 (7 bases each). Germline lookup yields CDR1 LGHNT and CDR2 FRNRAP. V dropped 5 bases and J dropped 6 bases, with 13 bases sitting between them. CDR3 length equals 13 residues. This CDR3 is CASGQGGLKTQYF. The CDR3, as DNA: TGTGCTAGTGGTCAGGGGGGGTTGAAGACCCAGTACTTC.

This clonotype was seen a few times. V usage is TRBV20-1 and J usage is TRBJ2-6, with 8 bases matching TRBD2. CDR3 length equals 16 residues. V gave up 6 bases and J gave up 0 bases; unmatched junction bases: 7. Germline CDR1 and CDR2: DFQATT and SNEGSKA (reference sequence). The CDR3 spells CSALPGLGSGANVLTF. DNA of the CDR3: TGCAGTGCGTTGCCGGGACTAGGCTCTGGGGCCAACGTCCTGACTTTC.

This clonotype occurred a few times. The chain uses TRBV20-1 and TRBJ2-1, with 8 positions matching TRBD2. V lost 5 bases and J lost 2; bases outside the gene matches: 8. CDR1 DFQATT and CDR2 SNEGSKA come from the germline V gene (reference sequence). This CDR3 has 15 residues. DNA for the CDR3: TGCAGTGCTGAGAGTCGGGGGGGCCCCTACAATGAGCAGTTCTTC. It is translated as CSAESRGGPYNEQFF.

This chain links TRBV7-9 with TRBJ1-1; D is unclear. The V gene lost 1 base and the J gene lost 3 bases, with 9 bases spanning the gap. Per germline, CDR1 SEHNR and CDR2 FQNEAQ (reference sequence). The CDR3 sequence is 14 residues long. The DNA of the CDR3 is TGTGCCAGCAGCTTAGAGGGTTTCGACACTGAAGCTTTCTTT. Protein product: CASSLEGFDTEAFF.

This clonotype was counted ten times or more. The rearrangement joins TRBV27 to TRBJ2-5; 8 bases are a match to TRBD1. The V segment lost 5 bases and the J segment 3 bases; nucleotides outside the gene matches: 5. The germline gives CDR1 MNHEY, CDR2 SMNVEV (reference sequence). The CDR3 is made up of 14 amino acids. DNA of the CDR3: TGTGCCAGCAGTCTACTGGGACAGGAAGAGACCCAGTACTTC. Translation: CASSLLGQEETQYF.

This clonotype was observed a few times. At one boundary the junction diverges from the germline segment, which might be a read error. The chain is built from TRBV6-2 or TRBV6-3 and TRBJ1-1; the D is unclear. The CDR3 loop spans 14 amino acids. Germline values: CDR1 MNHEY, CDR2 SVGEGT. The CDR3 loop reads CASSPSGRNTEAFF. As DNA, the CDR3 is TGTGCCAGCAGCCCGAGCGGCAGGAACACCGAAGCTTTCTTT.

The chain carries TRBV7-2 and TRBJ1-2, with D unclear. V lost 5 bases and J lost 2, with 15 bases in between. CDR3 length: 15 amino acids. Germline CDR1 reads SGHTA; CDR2 reads FQGNSA. The CDR3 DNA reads as TGTGCCAGCAGCCCCTACGGTCAGCAGAACTATGGCTACACCTTC. Translation: CASSPYGQQNYGYTF.

The J gene is TRBJ1-2, the V gene TRBV20-1; possible D gene TRBD1, 5 bases. Germline values: CDR1 DFQATT, CDR2 SNEGSKA (reference sequence). This CDR3 region has 12 residues. Trimming pared 8 bases from V and 5 bases from J, leaving 15 bases between. CDR3 nucleotides: TGCAGTACTGGACTGGACATTTATGGCTACACCTTC. Residues: CSTGLDIYGYTF.

This chain links TRBV20-1 with TRBJ2-7, with 10 bases fitting TRBD2. This CDR3 contains 14 residues. Germline V gene lookup returns CDR1 DFQATT and CDR2 SNEGSKA (reference sequence). V trimming: 3 bases; J trimming: 1 base; junction bases outside the gene matches: 3. The CDR3 DNA reads TGCAGTGCTAGTACTAGCGGGGATTCCTACGAGCAGTACTTC. Protein: CSASTSGDSYEQYF.

This clonotype appeared a single time. This chain's CDR3 is CASRETGYSNYGYTF. The CDR3, as DNA: TGTGCCAGCAGGGAGACAGGGTATTCTAACTATGGCTACACCTTC. The V gene is TRBV6-5, the J gene TRBJ1-2, with TRBD1 matching 7 bases. Germline V gene lookup returns CDR1 MNHEY and CDR2 SVGAGI. The CDR3 length is 15 residues. Trimming at V came to 6 bases and at J to 0 bases, leaving 7 bases not matched to a gene.

This clonotype was recorded a few times. The chain links TRBV10-3 to TRBJ2-3, with 8 nucleotides matching TRBD2. The CDR3 has 13 residues. V lost 4 bases, J lost 7 bases, and 4 bases stayed unmatched. CDR1 is ENHRY, CDR2 SYGVKD, per germline. The CDR3 region is CAISGERGYTQYF. CDR3 coding DNA: TGTGCCATCAGTGGCGAGCGGGGGTATACGCAGTATTTT.

The CDR3 DNA is TGCAGTGCTTTCCGGACTAGCGGGGGCGCCGGGGTAAAGACCCAGTACTTC. This codes for CSAFRTSGGAGVKTQYF. The genes are TRBV20-1 and TRBJ2-5; 13 nucleotides line up with TRBD2. The CDR3 sequence is 17 residues long. Germline loops: CDR1 DFQATT, CDR2 SNEGSKA (reference sequence). Trimming cost V 5 bases and J 6 bases; bases outside gene matches: 15.

The gene calls are TRBV4-3 and TRBJ2-1; TRBD1 or TRBD2 may be the D gene (5 bases each). V lost 2 bases to trimming and J lost 10 bases, with 18 bases between them. Germline CDR1 LGHNA, CDR2 YSLEER. This CDR3 region has 15 residues. CDR3 DNA sequence: TGCGCCAGCAGCCAAACGGTGGGACCCAGTCCCGAGCAGTTCTTC. Translation: CASSQTVGPSPEQFF.

This clonotype has a single count. The junction differs from germline at one of its ends, possibly a read error. This rearrangement joins TRBV6-2 or TRBV6-3 to TRBJ2-1; weak D call: TRBD1 (6 bases). From germline, CDR1 is MNHEY and CDR2 SVGEGT. There are 15 residues in the CDR3. The CDR3 DNA follows: TGTGCCAGCAATTACGAACAGGGCTCCTACAATGAGCAGTTCTTC. It translates to CASNYEQGSYNEQFF.

This clonotype has a handful of counts. The V gene is TRBV4-3, the J gene TRBJ2-5, with D uncertain. The germline V gene encodes CDR1 LGHNA and CDR2 YSLEER. V was pared by 1 base and J by 2 bases, with 8 bases between. This CDR3 has 14 amino acids. The CDR3 nucleotides are TGCGCCAGCAGCCAAGGGATGGGGCAAGAGACCCAGTACTTC. It is translated as CASSQGMGQETQYF.

The genes are TRBV11-2 and TRBJ2-4; 8 bases agree with TRBD2. CDR1 is SGHAT, CDR2 FQNNGV, per germline. This CDR3 region has 18 residues. V was clipped by 11 bases and J by 0 bases; unmatched bases: 18. CDR3 sequence: CAYLERGTPRRAKNIQYF. Written as DNA, the CDR3 is TGTGCCTACCTTGAGCGGGGGACTCCGAGGAGAGCCAAAAACATTCAGTACTTC.

V gene TRBV6-5 combines with J gene TRBJ2-3; perhaps TRBD2 as D (5 bases). V lost 5 bases and J 5 bases, leaving 14 bases between the germline ends. There are 14 residues in the CDR3. CDR1 and CDR2 from the germline V gene are MNHEY and SVGAGI. CDR3 sequence: CASSDPGLGDTQYF. The CDR3 bases are TGTGCCAGCAGTGACCCGGGGTTAGGAGATACGCAGTATTTT.

The gene calls are TRBV29-1 and TRBJ2-1; tentative D call: TRBD1 (5 bases). In germline, CDR1 is SQVTM, CDR2 ANQGSEA. The ends were cut back, 6 bases at V and 2 bases at J, with 11 bases in the middle. This CDR3 comprises 13 residues. The CDR3 is CSVYDRPYNEQFF. DNA for the CDR3: TGCAGCGTCTACGACAGACCCTACAATGAGCAGTTCTTC.

This clonotype was detected a few times. The chain recombines TRBV6-5 with TRBJ2-5; 10 nucleotides line up with TRBD2. This CDR3 region has 16 residues. V lost 3 bases, J lost 2 bases, and 6 bases stayed unmatched. Germline V lookup: CDR1 MNHEY, CDR2 SVGAGI. The CDR3 sequence: CASSYGSGGLQETQYF. CDR3 bases: TGTGCCAGCAGTTATGGTAGCGGGGGGCTTCAAGAGACCCAGTACTTC.

J is TRBJ1-2 and V is TRBV12-3 or TRBV12-4; TRBD1 matches 8 bases. The CDR3 is 15 residues long. Trimming at V came to 5 bases and at J to 0 bases, leaving 5 bases not matched to a gene. The CDR3 nucleotides read TGTGCCAGCAGTCATCAGGGGGCCTCTAACTATGGCTACACCTTC. It codes for CASSHQGASNYGYTF.

A few counts support this clonotype. This chain links TRBV6-5 with TRBJ1-2, with TRBD1 matching over 8 bases. Trimming at V came to 1 base and at J to 4 bases, leaving 5 bases not matched to a gene. Germline V gives CDR1 MNHEY, CDR2 SVGAGI. This CDR3 has 15 residues. Written as DNA, the CDR3 is TGTGCCAGCAGTTACTTCCAGGGGGCATTCTATGGCTACACCTTC. This encodes CASSYFQGAFYGYTF.

The rearrangement joins TRBV4-3 to TRBJ2-5; no definite D call. The V end was cut by 1 base, the J end by 5 bases, with 14 bases between. Germline values: CDR1 LGHNA, CDR2 YSLEER. The CDR3 runs 15 residues. The CDR3 reads CASSQVLGMGETQYF. For the CDR3, the DNA is TGCGCCAGCAGCCAAGTGCTGGGGATGGGGGAGACCCAGTACTTC.

The chain employs TRBV6-2 or TRBV6-3 and TRBJ1-4; tentative D call: TRBD1 (5 bases). V was pared by 6 bases and J by 7 bases, with 15 bases between. Germline V gene data show CDR1 as MNHEY and CDR2 as SVGEGT. The CDR3 runs to 14 residues. CDR3 loop: CASRLDSLGEKLFF. The CDR3 nucleotides are TGTGCCAGCAGACTCGACAGCCTTGGTGAAAAACTGTTTTTT.

The rearrangement links TRBV6-4 to TRBJ2-1, with D possibly TRBD2 on 5 matching bases. The CDR3 runs to 14 residues. Germline V lookup: CDR1 MRHNA, CDR2 SNTAGT. Between the trimmed V and J ends, which lost 9 bases and 8 bases, there was a span of 20 bases. The CDR3: CASAREAGRDEQFF. The CDR3 DNA reads as TGTGCCAGTGCCCGCGAGGCGGGTAGGGATGAGCAGTTCTTC.

V usage is TRBV7-2 and J usage is TRBJ2-7; no reliable D call. The end of the DNA aligns better with TRBJ2-5, so the J call may be wrong. This CDR3 contains 12 residues. Germline values: CDR1 SGHTA, CDR2 FQGNSA. The CDR3 DNA reads as TGTGCCAGCAGTCTGGACGGGCGGACCCAGTACTTC. Translated, it gives CASSLDGRTQYF.

The rearrangement links TRBV7-2 to TRBJ2-7, with 8 positions matching TRBD1. The CDR3 is 14 residues long. Trimming removed 5 bases from V and 3 bases from J; junction bases left unmatched: 6. Germline V lookup: CDR1 SGHTA, CDR2 FQGNSA. The CDR3 loop reads CASSHRTGSYEQYF. CDR3 nucleotides: TGTGCCAGCAGCCACCGGACAGGGAGCTACGAGCAGTACTTC.

This chain joins TRBV28 and TRBJ2-7; 7 bases align to TRBD1. V shed 5 bases and J 7 bases; nucleotides not matched to a gene: 8. The CDR3 is 13 residues long. Germline assignment: CDR1 MDHEN and CDR2 SYDVKM. CDR3 in amino acids: CASSSTGTEEQYF. CDR3 nucleotides: TGTGCCAGCAGTAGCACCGGGACAGAGGAGCAGTACTTC.

This clonotype was detected a few times. J is TRBJ2-3 and V is TRBV12-3 or TRBV12-4; D perhaps matches TRBD2 (5 bases). The V and J ends lost 0 bases and 0 bases respectively, with 13 bases between them. The CDR3 consists of 17 residues. This CDR3 is CASSLARPRRSTDTQYF. DNA for the CDR3: TGTGCCAGCAGTTTAGCGCGCCCCAGGAGGAGCACAGATACGCAGTATTTT.

This chain uses TRBV6-4 with TRBJ2-3; 10 bases align to TRBD2. Germline trimming cut 0 bases from V and 5 bases from J; bases unmatched to any gene: 5. The germline gives CDR1 MRHNA, CDR2 SNTAGT. The CDR3 totals 16 residues. The chain's CDR3 is CASSDSSGGAGDTQYF. For the CDR3, the DNA is TGTGCCAGCAGTGACTCAAGCGGGGGGGCTGGAGATACGCAGTATTTT.